Sequencing of this T cell receptor beta chain was carried out in a study of T cell repertoires in cytomegalovirus infection. Overall study: Newly reported HLA-C-restricted and thoroughly characterized HLA-B-restricted CMV epitopes were employed. CMV infection together with matching HLA type was indicated by public TCR beta signatures. Overall study findings and caveats: The cumulative frequency of public TCR beta families distinguished individuals who carried CMV together with the relevant HLA. HLA-C-restricted CMV-specific TCR beta clonotypes were dominant in the ex vivo response.

MiXCR was run by TCRdb on the reads, yielding one entry per CDR3 protein. The table has about 770,000 distinct CDR3 sequences, 25% to 30% seen once. With respect to this clonotype: What it binds is not known.

CDR3 length equals 16 residues. V shed 2 bases and J shed 9 bases, with 23 bases lying between them. CDR1 and CDR2 from the germline V gene are SEHNR and FQNEAQ (reference sequence). J is TRBJ2-7 and V is TRBV7-9; maybe TRBD2 (8 bases). The TCR originated in a human donor in good health (CMV status not recorded). Some clones in this sample may be carry-over from other donors' samples. This specimen was cultured CD8+ T cells from PBMCs, taken from culture after CMV antigen stimulation. The DNA of the CDR3 is TGTGCCAGCAGCTTAATTACCCAGCGGGGGACAGTGATGCAGTACGTC. Translating it yields CASSLITQRGTVMQYV.